This T cell receptor beta chain derives from a study of blood T cells in healthy people across ages. This clonotype was detected only a few times. The authors ran a second PCR of about 7 to 11 cycles using a sample-barcoded 5' primer and a J-beta primer mix. One entry per CDR3 protein, called by TCRdb with MiXCR from the 5' RACE reads. The data show more than 900,000 distinct CDR3 sequences, under 30% seen once. This CDR3 is built from 15 residues. Germline V gene data show CDR1 as SGHRS and CDR2 as YFSETQ. V lost 3 bases, J lost 2 bases, and 0 bases stayed unmatched. A further study also used this sample, focusing on T cells of mothers and their children.

This rearrangement joins TRBV5-1 to TRBJ2-2; 11 bases are a match to TRBD1. Sequencing was carried out using blood. The clonotype originates from a girl aged 2 to 10 in good health. CDR3 DNA sequence: TGCGCCAGCAGCTGGACAGGGGGCAACACCGGGGAGCTGTTTTTT. This codes for CASSWTGGNTGELFF.